This T cell receptor beta chain was retrieved from a study of CD8 T cells in ankylosing spondylitis. Study-wide results and limits: Clones tied to disease were said to be significantly enriched in matched ankylosing spondylitis synovial fluid.

This clonotype was seen only a few times. Its specificity is not known. Making the TCR beta libraries involved quantitative 5'-RACE with molecular barcodes. Via MiXCR, TCRdb re-called the 5' RACE reads, giving one row per CDR3 protein. Here the sample spans 310,000 or so distinct CDR3 sequences, around 20% being singletons. V lost 1 base and J 1 base, leaving 10 bases between the germline ends. CDR3 size: 15 residues. Germline V gene data show CDR1 as LNHNV and CDR2 as YYDKDF (reference sequence). Sequenced: blood, either unsorted or a sorted T cell fraction (not recorded which). This clonotype originated in a male donor with ankylosing spondylitis or in good health (not recorded which). The genes are TRBV15 and TRBJ1-1; D gene ambiguous. CDR3 nucleotide sequence: TGTGCCACCAGCAGAGGTGGGCGACAGAACACTGAAGCTTTCTTT. Its protein product is CATSRGGRQNTEAFF.